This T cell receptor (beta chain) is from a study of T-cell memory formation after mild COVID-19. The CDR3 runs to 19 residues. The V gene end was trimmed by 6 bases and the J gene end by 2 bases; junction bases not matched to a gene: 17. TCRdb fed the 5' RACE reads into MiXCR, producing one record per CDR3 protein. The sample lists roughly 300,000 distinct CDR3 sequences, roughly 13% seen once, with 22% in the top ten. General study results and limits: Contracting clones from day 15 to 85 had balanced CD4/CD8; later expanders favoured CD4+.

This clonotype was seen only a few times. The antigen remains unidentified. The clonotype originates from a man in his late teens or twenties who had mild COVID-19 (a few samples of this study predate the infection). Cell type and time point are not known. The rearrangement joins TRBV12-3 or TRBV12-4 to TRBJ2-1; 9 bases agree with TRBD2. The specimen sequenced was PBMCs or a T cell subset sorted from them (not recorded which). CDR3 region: CASSSPRRGGGAPYNEQFF. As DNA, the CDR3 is TGTGCCAGCAGCTCCCCGCGCCGGGGCGGGGGGGCGCCCTACAATGAGCAGTTCTTC.